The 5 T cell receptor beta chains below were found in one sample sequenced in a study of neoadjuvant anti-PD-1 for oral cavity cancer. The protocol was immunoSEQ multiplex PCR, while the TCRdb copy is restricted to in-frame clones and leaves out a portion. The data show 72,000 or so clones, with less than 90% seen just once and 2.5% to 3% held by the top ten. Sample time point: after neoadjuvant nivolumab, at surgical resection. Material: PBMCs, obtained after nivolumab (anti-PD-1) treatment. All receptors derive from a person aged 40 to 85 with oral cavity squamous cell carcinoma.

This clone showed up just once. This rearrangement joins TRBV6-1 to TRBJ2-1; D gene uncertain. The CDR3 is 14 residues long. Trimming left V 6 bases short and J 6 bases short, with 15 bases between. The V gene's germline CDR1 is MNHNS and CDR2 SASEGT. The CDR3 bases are TGTGCCAGCAGGATCCTCAAGACGTCCAATGAGCAGTTCTTC. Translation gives CASRILKTSNEQFF.

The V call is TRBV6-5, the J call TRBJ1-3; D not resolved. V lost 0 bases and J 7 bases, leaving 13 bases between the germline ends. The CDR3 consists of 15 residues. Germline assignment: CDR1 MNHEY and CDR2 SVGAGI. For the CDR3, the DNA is TGTGCCAGCAGTTACTCGTTAGGGTTTGCCAACACCATATATTTT. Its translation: CASSYSLGFANTIYF.

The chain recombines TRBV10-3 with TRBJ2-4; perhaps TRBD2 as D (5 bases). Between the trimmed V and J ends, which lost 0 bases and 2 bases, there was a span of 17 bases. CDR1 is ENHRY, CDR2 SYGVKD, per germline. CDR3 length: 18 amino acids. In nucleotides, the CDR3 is TGTGCCATCAGTGAGTCGATGGTCCCGAGGGCGTCCAAAAACATTCAGTACTTC. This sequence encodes CAISESMVPRASKNIQYF.

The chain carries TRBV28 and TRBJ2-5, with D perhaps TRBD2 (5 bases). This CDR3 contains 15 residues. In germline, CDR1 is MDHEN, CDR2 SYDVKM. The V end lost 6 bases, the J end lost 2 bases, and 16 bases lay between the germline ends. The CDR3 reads CASRRRGFFQETQYF. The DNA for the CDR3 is TGTGCCAGCAGGAGGCGCGGGTTCTTTCAAGAGACCCAGTACTTC.

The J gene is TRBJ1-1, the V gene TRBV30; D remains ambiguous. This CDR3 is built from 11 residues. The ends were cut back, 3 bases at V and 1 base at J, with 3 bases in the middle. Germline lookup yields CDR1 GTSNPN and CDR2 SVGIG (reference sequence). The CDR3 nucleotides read TGTGCCTGGAGGCAGAACACTGAAGCTTTCTTT. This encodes CAWRQNTEAFF. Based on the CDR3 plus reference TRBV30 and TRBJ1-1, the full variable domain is SQTIHQWPATLVQPVGSPLSLECTVEGTSNPNLYWYRQAAGRGLQLLFYSVGIGQISSEVPQNLSASRPQDRQFILSSKKLLLSDSGFYLCAWRQNTEAFFGQGTRLTVV.